Each of the 4 T cell receptor beta chains below was sequenced from the same sample in a study of blood T cell repertoires in COVID-19 (dated by TCRdb to between 2020 and 2021). The library relied on the immunoSEQ multiplex PCR assay. In its TCRdb copy, this immuneACCESS table keeps in-frame sequences only and misses some clones. Where compared with another copy, unresolved V genes explain less than half of these, and the others have no known cause. The sample table contains around 320,000 clones; only one count was recorded for under 90% of them. The biggest ten clones account for around 10% of the sample. The sample consisted of peripheral blood. These receptors originate from a woman younger than 45 with COVID-19, enrolled during active disease.

This chain joins TRBV6-5 and TRBJ1-4, with TRBD1 matching over 7 bases. After removal of 10 bases from V and 6 bases from J, the junction contained 14 bases not matched to a gene. This CDR3 is built from 15 residues. Germline loops: CDR1 MNHEY, CDR2 SVGAGI. CDR3 amino acids: CAIKPTGMLHEKLFF. The CDR3 DNA reads TGTGCCATCAAACCGACAGGGATGTTACATGAAAAACTGTTTTTT.

Only one count was recorded for this clone. This chain connects TRBV3-1 (or the pseudogene TRBV3-2) to TRBJ1-4; D is unresolved. Trimming left V 1 base short and J 8 bases short, with 5 bases between. Germline V CDR1 and CDR2: LGHDT, YNNKEL (reference sequence). CDR3 length equals 12 residues. The DNA for the CDR3 is TGTGCCAGCAGCCAAGTCCGGGAAAAACTGTTTTTT. This encodes CASSQVREKLFF.

This chain connects TRBV30 to TRBJ1-2; 8 bases line up with TRBD1. Germline V lookup: CDR1 GTSNPN, CDR2 SVGIG (reference sequence). The CDR3 is 14 amino acids. Unmatched junction bases numbered 9, after V lost 3 bases and J lost 6 bases. Here the CDR3 reads CAWSLGTGRNGYTF. The CDR3 DNA follows: TGTGCCTGGAGCCTTGGGACAGGCCGAAATGGCTACACCTTC.

This chain links TRBV5-1 with TRBJ1-2; 8 bases fit TRBD1. This CDR3 spans 12 amino acids. From germline, CDR1 is SGHRS and CDR2 YFSETQ. The CDR3, as DNA: TGCGCTTCAAAACAGGGGGACTATGGCTACACCTTC. This translates into CASKQGDYGYTF.